This T cell receptor (beta chain) originates from a study of T cells after yellow fever vaccination. This CDR3 has 14 amino acids. Germline V gene lookup returns CDR1 SGHVS and CDR2 FQNEAQ. Trimming stripped 5 bases from V and 4 bases from J, with 12 bases between. TCRdb reprocessed the 5' RACE reads with MiXCR, giving one entry per CDR3 protein. The sample has 160,000 or so distinct CDR3 sequences, 6% to 7.5% seen once. This clonotype was recorded at least ten times. The chain combines TRBV7-8 with TRBJ1-5, with D maybe TRBD1 (5 bases). This sequence was found in a man aged 18-30 years who received the YFV17D yellow fever vaccine. The sequencing here drew on CD4+ T cells sorted from PBMCs, taken 5 to 6 days after the first yellow fever vaccination. CDR3 sequence: CASSPWGSNQPQHF. The CDR3 coding sequence is TGTGCCAGCAGCCCATGGGGCAGTAATCAGCCCCAGCATTTT.